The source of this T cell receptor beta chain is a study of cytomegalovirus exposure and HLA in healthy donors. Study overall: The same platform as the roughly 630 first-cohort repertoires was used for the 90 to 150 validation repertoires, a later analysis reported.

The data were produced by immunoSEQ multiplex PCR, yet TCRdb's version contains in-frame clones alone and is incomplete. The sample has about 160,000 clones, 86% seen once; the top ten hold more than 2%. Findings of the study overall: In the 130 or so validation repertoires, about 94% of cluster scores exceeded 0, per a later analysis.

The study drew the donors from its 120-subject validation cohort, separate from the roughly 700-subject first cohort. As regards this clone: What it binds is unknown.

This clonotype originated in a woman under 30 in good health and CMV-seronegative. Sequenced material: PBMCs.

As DNA, the CDR3 is TGTGCCAGCAGTGACAGCGTCTTTGGGAATCAGCCCCAGCATTTT. Encoded protein: CASSDSVFGNQPQHF. The chain carries TRBV25-1 and TRBJ1-5; D is uncertain. This CDR3 is 15 amino acids long. Looked up from germline, CDR1 is MGHDK and CDR2 is SYGVNS. V was trimmed by 3 bases and J by 4 bases, leaving 13 bases between them.